This T cell receptor beta chain was sequenced for a study of cytomegalovirus exposure and HLA in healthy donors. It was with 60 Vbeta and 13 Jbeta primers that the PCR ran. Under the authors' procedure: About 12 million of 80 million to 85 million unique TCR beta chains were shared, per a later count. Sequencing used immunoSEQ multiplex PCR; TCRdb keeps in-frame clones, though not all of them. V and J calls and clone size are copied from that table; D and trimming were computed from the DNA. The table has 110,000 to 150,000 clones, around four fifths seen once. Study findings and constraints: The CMV antigen specificity of a few CMV-associated chains was confirmed through in vitro analysis.

Details on this clone: Its specificity is unknown.

Sequencing was performed on PBMCs. This sequence originates from a male donor in good health and CMV-seronegative.

The CDR3 DNA follows: TGTGCCAGTAGTACGGGGACAGGGCCTCTCTATGGCTACACCTTC. Its protein is CASSTGTGPLYGYTF. The J gene is TRBJ1-2, the V gene TRBV19; 9 nucleotides line up with TRBD1. From germline, CDR1 is LNHDA and CDR2 SQIVND (reference sequence). There are 15 residues in the CDR3. V lost 4 bases to trimming and J lost 4 bases; unmatched junction nucleotides: 7.